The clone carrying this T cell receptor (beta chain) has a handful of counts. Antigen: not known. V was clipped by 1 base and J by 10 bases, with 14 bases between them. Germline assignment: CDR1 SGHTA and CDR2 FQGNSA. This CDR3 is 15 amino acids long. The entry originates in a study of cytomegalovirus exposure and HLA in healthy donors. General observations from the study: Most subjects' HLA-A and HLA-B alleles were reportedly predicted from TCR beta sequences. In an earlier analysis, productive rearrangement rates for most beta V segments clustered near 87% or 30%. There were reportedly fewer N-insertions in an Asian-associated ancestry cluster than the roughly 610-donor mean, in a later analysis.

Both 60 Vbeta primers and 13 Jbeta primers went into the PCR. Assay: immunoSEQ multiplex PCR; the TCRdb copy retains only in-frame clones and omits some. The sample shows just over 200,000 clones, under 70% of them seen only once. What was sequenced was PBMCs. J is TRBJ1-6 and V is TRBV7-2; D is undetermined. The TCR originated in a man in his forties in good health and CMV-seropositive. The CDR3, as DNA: TGTGCCAGCAGCTTAGGTGAAGGGAGAGGATCACCCCTCCACTTT. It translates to CASSLGEGRGSPLHF.